The 6 T cell receptor beta chains listed next were all sequenced from one sample in a study of cytomegalovirus exposure and HLA in healthy donors. Profiled with immunoSEQ multiplex PCR; TCRdb holds only in-frame clones, not every one. The table records over 75,000 clones, roughly 85% of them present only once. The sample comprised PBMCs. These receptors all stem from a man aged 18-30 years in good health and CMV-seropositive.

The chain links TRBV9 to TRBJ2-3; possibly TRBD2 for D (6 bases). CDR1 is SGDLS, CDR2 YYNGEE, per germline. There are 15 residues in the CDR3. The V end lost 0 bases, the J end lost 3 bases, and 11 bases lay between the germline ends. CDR3 coding DNA: TGTGCCAGCAGCGTAGAGCGGGTGAGAACAGATACGCAGTATTTT. Translating gives CASSVERVRTDTQYF.

The gene calls are TRBV21-1 and TRBJ1-5; TRBD1 is taken as the D call from the table, unchecked against the DNA. TRBV21-1 is a known pseudogene. The CDR3 totals 18 residues. The CDR3 region has the DNA TGTGCCAGCAGCAAAGAAGACAGGGGGGGATATAGCAATCAGCCCCAGCATTTT. This encodes CASSKEDRGGYSNQPQHF.

The rearrangement joins TRBV7-8 to TRBJ2-3; TRBD2 agrees at 7 bases. Germline CDR1 is SGHVS and CDR2 is FQNEAQ. The CDR3 runs 16 residues. J was trimmed by 6 bases and V by 5 bases; bases with no gene match: 14. In DNA form, the CDR3 reads TGTGCCAGCAGCCGAGCCGGGAGGAAGGTGGATGATACGCAGTATTTT. Translation: CASSRAGRKVDDTQYF.

This chain connects TRBV28 to TRBJ1-3; no reliable D call. Germline V lookup: CDR1 MDHEN, CDR2 SYDVKM. Trimming cost V 5 bases and J 2 bases, with 16 bases left between them. The CDR3 sequence is 16 residues long. The CDR3 DNA reads as TGTGCCAGCAGTACCCCGCCCGGGAAGACTGGAAACACCATATATTTT. Protein: CASSTPPGKTGNTIYF.

The V and J genes are TRBV2 and TRBJ1-2, with a possible D match to TRBD1 (5 bases). Looked up from germline, CDR1 is SNHLY and CDR2 is FYNNEI. The CDR3 has 14 amino acids. V was clipped by 7 bases and J by 3 bases, with 15 bases between them. CDR3 nucleotide sequence: TGTGCCAGCACCGAACCGGACATTCACTATGGCTACACCTTC. Its protein product is CASTEPDIHYGYTF.

The rearrangement joins TRBV27 to TRBJ1-1, with D hard to call. Deletions cut 4 bases from V and 0 bases from J, with 6 bases between. The CDR3 length is 13 residues. Germline V gene lookup returns CDR1 MNHEY and CDR2 SMNVEV (reference sequence). The CDR3 spells CASSSSLNTEAFF. The CDR3 DNA reads as TGTGCCAGCAGTTCGAGTCTGAACACTGAAGCTTTCTTT.